This TCR beta chain came from a study of identical twins. From the 5' RACE reads, TCRdb called clonotypes with MiXCR, one entry per CDR3 protein. Among about 190,000 distinct CDR3 sequences listed, roughly 15% were seen once. Trimming removed 0 bases at V and 4 bases at J, with 4 bases between. The CDR3 sequence is 12 residues long. Germline V lookup: CDR1 KGHSY, CDR2 FQNENV. The sample was also reused in another study, on T cells expressing NK-cell markers.

Sequenced material: CD8+ T cells sorted from blood. The origin of this receptor is a woman aged 18 to 35 in good health. V and J are TRBV16 and TRBJ2-7; D not resolved. The chain's CDR3 is CASSQSHYEQYF. In DNA form, the CDR3 reads TGTGCCAGCAGCCAATCCCATTACGAGCAGTACTTC.